This TCR beta chain derives from a study of tumor-infiltrating lymphocytes in oesophageal squamous cell carcinoma. Via MiXCR, TCRdb re-called the PCR reads, giving one row per CDR3 protein. Of about 15,000 distinct CDR3 sequences detected, approximately 56% appear once; the ten largest clones hold around a fifth. Turning to this clonotype: This may be a read error: a much more frequent sequence differs by one nucleotide.

The CDR3 is 12 amino acids. The V end was cut by 9 bases, the J end by 5 bases, with 13 bases between. The germline CDR1 and CDR2 sequences are KGHDR and SFDVKD. The origin of this receptor is a male donor with esophageal squamous cell carcinoma. Sequenced material: esophageal tumor tissue. The chain combines TRBV24-1 with TRBJ2-7; the D gene could be TRBD1 or TRBD2 (5 bases each). The CDR3 coding sequence is TGTGCCACCGGGGGAGTGAGGAACGAGCAGTACTTC. Translation: CATGGVRNEQYF.